This T cell receptor (beta chain) was sequenced in a study of T cell changes during pregnancy in multiple sclerosis. This CDR3 spans 14 amino acids. Germline loops: CDR1 LGHNA, CDR2 YNFKEQ. V was clipped by 3 bases and J by 5 bases; unmatched bases: 5. The protocol was immunoSEQ multiplex PCR, while the TCRdb copy is restricted to in-frame clones and leaves out a portion. This table has approximately 70,000 clones, around 92% appearing once. This clone was counted a single time. The chain combines TRBV4-2 with TRBJ2-5, with TRBD1 matching over 8 bases. Sequenced material: peripheral blood, taken in the second trimester of pregnancy. This receptor was taken from a female donor in good health, enrolled as a control in a pregnancy study. In nucleotides, the CDR3 is TGTGCCAGCAGCCAGGACAGGGTAGCGGAGACCCAGTACTTC. Translation: CASSQDRVAETQYF.